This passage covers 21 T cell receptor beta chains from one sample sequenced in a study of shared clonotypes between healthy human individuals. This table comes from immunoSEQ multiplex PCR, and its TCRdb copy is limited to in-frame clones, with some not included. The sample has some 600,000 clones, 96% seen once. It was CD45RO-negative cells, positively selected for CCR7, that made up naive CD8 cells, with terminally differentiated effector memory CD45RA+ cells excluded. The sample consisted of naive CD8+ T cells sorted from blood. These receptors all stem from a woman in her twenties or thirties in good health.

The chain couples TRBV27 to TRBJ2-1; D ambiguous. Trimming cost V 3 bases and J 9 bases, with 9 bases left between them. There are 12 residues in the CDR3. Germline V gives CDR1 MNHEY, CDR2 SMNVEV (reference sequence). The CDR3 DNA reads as TGTGCCAGCAGTTTGGGGTTTAGTGAGCAGTTCTTC. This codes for CASSLGFSEQFF.

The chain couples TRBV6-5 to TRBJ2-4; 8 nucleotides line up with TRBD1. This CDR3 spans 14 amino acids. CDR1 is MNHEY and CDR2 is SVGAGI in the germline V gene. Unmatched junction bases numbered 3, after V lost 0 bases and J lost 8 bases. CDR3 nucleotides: TGTGCCAGCAGTTACTCGACAGGGGAAGACATTCAGTACTTC. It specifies CASSYSTGEDIQYF.

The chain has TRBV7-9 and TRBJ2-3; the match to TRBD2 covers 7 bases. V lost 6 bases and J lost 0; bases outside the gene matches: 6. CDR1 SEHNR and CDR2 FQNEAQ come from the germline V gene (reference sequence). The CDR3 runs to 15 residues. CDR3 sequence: CASSRTSDSTDTQYF. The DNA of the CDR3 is TGTGCCAGCAGTCGGACTAGTGATAGCACAGATACGCAGTATTTT.

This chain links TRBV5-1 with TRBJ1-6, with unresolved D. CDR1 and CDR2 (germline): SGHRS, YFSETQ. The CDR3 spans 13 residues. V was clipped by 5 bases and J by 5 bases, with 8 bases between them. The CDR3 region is CASRGSDNSPLHF. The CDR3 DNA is TGCGCCAGCAGGGGGAGTGATAATTCACCCCTCCACTTT.

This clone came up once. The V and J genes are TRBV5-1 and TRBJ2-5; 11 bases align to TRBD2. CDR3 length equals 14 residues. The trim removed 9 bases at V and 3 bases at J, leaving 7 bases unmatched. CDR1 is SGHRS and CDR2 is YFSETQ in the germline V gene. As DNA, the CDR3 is TGCGCCACGAGTAGCGGGAGGGCCGAAGAGACCCAGTACTTC. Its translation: CATSSGRAEETQYF. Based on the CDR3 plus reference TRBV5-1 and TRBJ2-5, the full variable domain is KAGVTQTPRYLIKTRGQQVTLSCSPISGHRSVSWYQQTPGQGLQFLFEYFSETQRNKGNFPGRFSGRQFSNSRSEMNVSTLELGDSALYLCATSSGRAEETQYFGPGTRLLVL.

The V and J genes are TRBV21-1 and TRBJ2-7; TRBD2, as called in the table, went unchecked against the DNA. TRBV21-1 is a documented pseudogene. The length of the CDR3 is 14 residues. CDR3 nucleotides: TGTGCCAGCAGCAAAAGCGAGGGTCCCTACGAGCAGTACTTC. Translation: CASSKSEGPYEQYF.

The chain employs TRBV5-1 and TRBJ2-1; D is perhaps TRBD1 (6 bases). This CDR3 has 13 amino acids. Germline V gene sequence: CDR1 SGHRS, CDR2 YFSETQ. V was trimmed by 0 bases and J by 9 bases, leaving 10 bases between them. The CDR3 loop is CASSLDTGSEQFF. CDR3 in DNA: TGCGCCAGCAGCTTGGATACAGGGTCTGAGCAGTTCTTC.

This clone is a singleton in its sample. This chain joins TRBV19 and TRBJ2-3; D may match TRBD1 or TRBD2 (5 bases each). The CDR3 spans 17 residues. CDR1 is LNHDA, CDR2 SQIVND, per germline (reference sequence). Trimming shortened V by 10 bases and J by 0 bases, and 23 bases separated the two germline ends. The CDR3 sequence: CATDWGQGAHSTDTQYF. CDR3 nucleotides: TGTGCCACCGATTGGGGTCAGGGAGCGCATAGCACAGATACGCAGTATTTT.

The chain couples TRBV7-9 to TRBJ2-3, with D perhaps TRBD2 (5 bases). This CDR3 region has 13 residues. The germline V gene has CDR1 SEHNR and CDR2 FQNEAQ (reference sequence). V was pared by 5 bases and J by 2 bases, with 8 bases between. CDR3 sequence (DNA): TGTGCCAGCAGCCCGGAGGTCACAGATACGCAGTATTTT. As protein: CASSPEVTDTQYF. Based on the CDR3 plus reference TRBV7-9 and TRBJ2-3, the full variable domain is DTGVSQNPRHKITKRGQNVTFRCDPISEHNRLYWYRQTLGQGPEFLTYFQNEAQLEKSRLLSDRFSAERPKGSFSTLEIQRTEQGDSAMYLCASSPEVTDTQYFGPGTRLTVL.

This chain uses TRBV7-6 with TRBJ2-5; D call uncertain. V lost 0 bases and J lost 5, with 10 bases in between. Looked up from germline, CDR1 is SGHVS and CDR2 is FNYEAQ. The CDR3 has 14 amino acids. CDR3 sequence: CASSLAWSGETQYF. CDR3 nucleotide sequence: TGTGCCAGCAGCTTAGCGTGGTCCGGGGAGACCCAGTACTTC.

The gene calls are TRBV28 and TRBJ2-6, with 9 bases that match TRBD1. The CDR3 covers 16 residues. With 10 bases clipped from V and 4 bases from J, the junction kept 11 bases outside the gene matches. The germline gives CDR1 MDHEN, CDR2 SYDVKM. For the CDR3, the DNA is TGTGCCACCCAACAGGGGGCAATTCCCGGGGCCAACGTCCTGACTTTC. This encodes CATQQGAIPGANVLTF.

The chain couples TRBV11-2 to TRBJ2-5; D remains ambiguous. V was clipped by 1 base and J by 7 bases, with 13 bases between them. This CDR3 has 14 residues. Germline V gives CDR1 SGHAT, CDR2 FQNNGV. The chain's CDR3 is CASSLVKAVGTQYF. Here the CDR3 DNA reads TGTGCCAGCAGCTTAGTTAAGGCGGTTGGGACCCAGTACTTC.

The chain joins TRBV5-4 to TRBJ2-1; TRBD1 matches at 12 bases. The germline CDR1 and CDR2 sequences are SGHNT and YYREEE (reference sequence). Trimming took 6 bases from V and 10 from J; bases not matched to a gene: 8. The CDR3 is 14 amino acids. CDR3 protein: CASNWDRGLGEQFF. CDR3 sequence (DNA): TGTGCCAGCAACTGGGACAGGGGGCTGGGGGAGCAGTTCTTC.

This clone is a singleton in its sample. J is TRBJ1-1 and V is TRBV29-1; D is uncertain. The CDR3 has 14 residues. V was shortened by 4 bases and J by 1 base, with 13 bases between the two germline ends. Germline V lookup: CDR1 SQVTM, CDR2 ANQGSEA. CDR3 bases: TGCAGCGTTGGGGCGACGGTTGAGAACACTGAAGCTTTCTTT. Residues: CSVGATVENTEAFF. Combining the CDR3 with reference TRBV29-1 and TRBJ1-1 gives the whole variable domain SAVISQKPSRDICQRGTSLTIQCQVDSQVTMMFWYRQQPGQSLTLIATANQGSEATYESGFVIDKFPISRPNLTFSTLTVSNMSPEDSSIYLCSVGATVENTEAFFGQGTRLTVV.

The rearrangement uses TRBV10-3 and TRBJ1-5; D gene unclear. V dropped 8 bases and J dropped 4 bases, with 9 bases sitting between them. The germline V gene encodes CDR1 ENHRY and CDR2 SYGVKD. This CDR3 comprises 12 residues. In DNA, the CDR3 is TGTGCCATCGGGCGGGAGAATCAGCCCCAGCATTTT. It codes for CAIGRENQPQHF.

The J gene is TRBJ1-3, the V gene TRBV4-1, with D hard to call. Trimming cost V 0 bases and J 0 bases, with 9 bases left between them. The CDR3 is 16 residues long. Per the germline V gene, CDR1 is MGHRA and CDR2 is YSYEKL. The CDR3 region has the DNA TGCGCCAGCAGCCAAGAAGATGCCAACTCTGGAAACACCATATATTTT. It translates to CASSQEDANSGNTIYF.

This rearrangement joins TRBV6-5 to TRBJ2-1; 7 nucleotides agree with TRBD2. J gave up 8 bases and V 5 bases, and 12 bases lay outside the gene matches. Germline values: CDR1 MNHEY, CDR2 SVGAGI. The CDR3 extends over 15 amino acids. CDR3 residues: CASSTGTTTLDEQFF. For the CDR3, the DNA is TGTGCCAGCAGTACCGGGACTACCACCTTGGATGAGCAGTTCTTC.

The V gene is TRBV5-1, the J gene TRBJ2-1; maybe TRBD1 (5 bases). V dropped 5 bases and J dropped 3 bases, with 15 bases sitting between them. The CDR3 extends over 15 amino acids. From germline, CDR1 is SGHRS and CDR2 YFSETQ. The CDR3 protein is CASSWRGDSYNEQFF. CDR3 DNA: TGCGCCAGCAGTTGGAGAGGAGACAGCTACAATGAGCAGTTCTTC.

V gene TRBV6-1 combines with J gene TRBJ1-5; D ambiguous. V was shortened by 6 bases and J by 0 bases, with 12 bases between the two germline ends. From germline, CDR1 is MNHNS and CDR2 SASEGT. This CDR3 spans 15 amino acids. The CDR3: CASSHTVLSNQPQHF. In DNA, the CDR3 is TGTGCCAGCAGCCATACGGTCCTTAGCAATCAGCCCCAGCATTTT.

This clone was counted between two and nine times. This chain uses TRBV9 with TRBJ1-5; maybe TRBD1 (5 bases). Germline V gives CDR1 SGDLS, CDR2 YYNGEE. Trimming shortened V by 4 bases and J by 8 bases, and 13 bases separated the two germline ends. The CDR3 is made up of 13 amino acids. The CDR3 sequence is CASSFFGGEPQHF. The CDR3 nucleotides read TGTGCCAGCAGCTTCTTCGGGGGGGAGCCCCAGCATTTT.

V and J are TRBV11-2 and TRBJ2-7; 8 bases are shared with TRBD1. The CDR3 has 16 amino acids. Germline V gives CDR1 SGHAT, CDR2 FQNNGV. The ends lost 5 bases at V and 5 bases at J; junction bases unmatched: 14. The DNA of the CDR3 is TGTGCCAGCAGCCCCGACCTCTCCGGACAGGGAGACGAGCAGTACTTC. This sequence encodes CASSPDLSGQGDEQYF.